The sequence of this T cell receptor (beta chain) was determined in a study of cytomegalovirus exposure and HLA in healthy donors (dated by TCRdb to about 2017). Describing the broader study: An earlier analysis of several hundred of the donors reported roughly 270 Gb of sequence data and roughly 110 million unique TCR beta sequences from 150 million to 200 million T cells. Genome-wide SNP genotypes for about 65% of the roughly 700 donors were used in a later genetic analysis, which treated that subset as a discovery cohort. In the later analysis, no new phenotypic data were used to find candidate immune exposures; instead, reliance was placed on TCR beta sequences and their occurrence across donors. Roughly 5 DR-DQ haplotypes were handled as single units for association and clustering, since linkage in the cohort was strong. A separate validation cohort of 100 to 150 different subjects was used in addition to the roughly 720-subject first cohort. Across some 400 genotyped donors of the cohort, an average of about 250,000 unique TCR beta nucleotide sequences per donor were sequenced, and about a sixth of those sequences were non-productive. Typing coverage varied by locus: roughly 629-640 donors for A, B, C, DRB1 and DQB1; approximately 560 for DQA1; approximately 570 for DPA1; 400 to 480 for DPB1. The T cell repertoires of 700 or so subjects were profiled by immunosequencing and related to cytomegalovirus serostatus. High-throughput TCR immunosequencing, statistical association of individual TCRs with disease status, and machine learning were combined to predict cytomegalovirus infection status. A later analysis re-analyzed previously published TCR beta repertoires from 600 to 850 donors and added high-resolution HLA genotyping to study TCR occurrence patterns. An earlier analysis of 587 of the donors used high-throughput TCR beta sequencing to judge whether each TCR beta V gene segment behaved as functional or pseudogenic. Both class I and class II loci were covered by HLA typing, at four-digit resolution. An early release covering roughly 600 HLA-typed donors comprised around 300 gigabases of sequencing data and some 79 million unique TCR sequences. The study aimed to test whether cataloging public T cell receptors could reveal signatures of past pathogen exposure. All discovery cohort repertoires had been generated using a single sequencing platform. Donor age, sex, ethnicity and CMV serostatus were compiled alongside the repertoire data. Among the roughly 400 genotyped donors, more than 70% belonged to the genetic ancestry cluster associated with self-reported Caucasian donors. General conclusions and limits of the study: A few of the identified cytomegalovirus-associated TCR beta chains were confirmed in vitro to be specific for cytomegalovirus antigens. The sequencing pipeline was judged likely to have produced a cluster of highly shared sequence variants as a technical artifact. In a later analysis, several top co-occurrence clusters were reported to appear linked to parvovirus B19, influenza, CMV and Epstein-Barr virus. The authors suggested that the approach could potentially be generalized to other disease states and immunological phenotypes. A further reported finding was that TCR beta sequences accurately predicted the HLA-A and HLA-B alleles for most subjects in the first cohort. A later analysis found that most CMV-associated TCR beta chains appeared HLA-restricted, with HLA associations seemingly driven largely by CMV exposure. In an earlier analysis of about 600 of the donors, most TCR beta V segments appeared in productive rearrangements about 87% or about 30% of the time, broadly matching IMGT annotations. The classifier was reported to diagnose cytomegalovirus status with high specificity and sensitivity in both the original cohort and the validation cohort. A total of roughly 160 TCR beta chains were listed by the study as associated with cytomegalovirus. A later genetic analysis reported fewer N-insertions in productive TCRs among donors in an Asian-associated ancestry cluster than the 666-donor mean. Most TCR sequences were observed very rarely across donors, whereas some public TCRs were present in many individuals. Because some donors lacked HLA typing at each locus, the association tests relied only on the typed subset. The only immune exposure information available for the cohort was CMV serostatus. Some 16 rarely observed V segments, including chromosome 9 orphons, were excluded from the earlier analysis of some 590 of the donors because counts were too low. Some IMGT-functional V segments, including TRBV6-2 and TRBV6-3, could not be told apart with the 87-base-pair reads, so those segments were excluded. At a false discovery rate of 0.05, a later analysis linked roughly 17,000 TCR beta sequences to specific HLA alleles. Sequencing depth was assumed to be roughly uniform across donors in the presence/absence analyses, though that assumption may not hold. Linkage disequilibrium might explain the correlated functional status among segregating V segments, but an unknown experimental factor could not be excluded. Compared with equally common non-associated chains, HLA-associated TCR beta chains in a later analysis were more clonally expanded and had lower generation probabilities. When HLA alleles, especially DR and DQ, strongly co-occurred, TCR associations were difficult to assign to individual alleles. The cohort was sequenced for TCR beta chains only, and without alpha or paired-chain data the features that could be detected were limited. A later analysis found that TCR association rates varied across HLA loci, with DRB1 alleles showing the most associated TCRs and HLA-C alleles the fewest. In a later genetic analysis, a missense DCLRE1C variant was associated with V-gene and J-gene trimming of TCR beta chains, and the association was replicated in an independent cohort.

The cohort comprised 666 healthy bone marrow donors. At the time of sampling, every cohort member was nominally healthy, though immune exposures that went unrecorded were likely present. The donor tested CMV seronegative, placing the donor among the 300 to 450 seronegative members of the cohort. Every donor gave a peripheral blood sample, and the peripheral blood mononuclear cells from that sample were used for TCR beta sequencing. The Qiagen DNeasy Blood Extraction Kit was used to extract genomic DNA from the blood cell samples. Of note for this clone: Its antigen is still unknown. Per-base quality was not reported, and no clone a single base away is much larger than it.

The CDR3 starts with the cysteine, ends with the phenylalanine, and has 15 residues. The read is trimmed to its CDR3 DNA, 45 bases read in frame from base 1. V is trimmed back by 4 bases and J by 4 bases, and the junction contains 4 bases that no gene match accounts for. CDR1 SGHTA and CDR2 FQGTGA were looked up in the germline V gene. The library was obtained by the immunoSEQ multiplex PCR assay. For the multiplex PCR, a mixture combining 60 forward primers for TCR Vbeta segments and 13 reverse primers for TCR Jbeta segments was used. Amplification of the CDR3 region of rearranged TCR beta genes was performed with a multiplex PCR assay on genomic DNA. The Illumina HiSeq System was used to sequence the amplified TCR beta libraries as 87-base-pair reads. In the paper's pipeline: A later analysis counted tens of millions of unique TCR beta chains across the 666 repertoires, and 10 million to 11 million of these chains were shared by at least two donors. To remove PCR and sequencing errors, raw reads were error-corrected and collapsed into unique sequences using a nearest-neighbor algorithm that merged closely related sequences. CDR3 sequences were aligned to IMGT reference sequences to assign V, D and J gene segments. For a sequence to be retained, at least a six-nucleotide match to both a V gene segment and a J gene segment was required. A rearrangement counted as productive if the CDR3 had no stop codons and remained in frame with V and J, and every other rearrangement counted as non-productive. Following IMGT convention, CDR3 was defined as the stretch from the second conserved V-encoded cysteine to the conserved J-encoded phenylalanine. Sequences without an unambiguous match to a single V gene segment were excluded from the earlier analysis of 500 to 700 of the donors. An earlier analysis of a few hundred of the donors called V segments functional above 56.7% productive rearrangements and segregating when the between-donor standard deviation exceeded 5%. A statistical classification framework was built to diagnose cytomegalovirus status from the catalog of TCR beta chain sequences. V and J gene assignment, in a later analysis, came from comparing TCR nucleotide sequences with IMGT/GENE-DB human TR gene sequences. The TCRdist pipeline was used in a later analysis to assign CDR3 sequences and most-parsimonious VDJ recombination scenarios. In a later analysis, every TCR beta chain was defined by the combination of its CDR3 amino acid sequence and its V-gene family, and reads without a unique V-gene family were dropped. As a way to deal with suspected cross-contamination and a sequencing artifact, a later analysis dropped hundreds of nucleotide sequences that were highly shared and had low generation probability. In a later analysis, a clonal expansion index for each public chain was calculated from normalized within-repertoire ranks of inferred template counts. In a later analysis, generation probabilities were computed with a VDJ recombination model fitted to out-of-frame rearrangements, and the resulting probabilities were checked against IGoR. Hypergeometric tests were used in a later analysis to score TCR-TCR, TCR-HLA and TCR-CMV co-occurrence, with a repertoire-size bias correction applied to the TCR pairs. False discovery rates were estimated in a later analysis by permuting HLA or CMV assignments 20 times. In a later analysis, co-occurring TCRs were grouped with DBSCAN, and TCRdist sequence similarity was added when clustering was performed within HLA-allele-positive subsets. Co-occurrence clustering excluded repertoires with fewer than 30,000 or more than 120,000 public chains, plus five with anomalous nucleotide sharing. The clones in this table, taken by TCRdb from immuneACCESS, are in-frame only. Not every clone is retained; where verified, under half of the shortfall comes from an unresolved V gene, and the cause of the rest is unknown. D and trimming were read from the DNA, whereas the V and J calls and clone size are those reported in that table. Recorded for this sample are some 130,000 clones; about 80% of them occurred a single time. 1% of the sample is in the top ten clones.

The sequence links TRBV7-3 to TRBJ2-1; 10 middle bases align to TRBD1. The sequence was obtained from a middle-aged man in good health and CMV-seronegative. Specimen: PBMCs. The encoded CDR3 is CASSSRQGAYNEQFF. The DNA reads TGTGCCAGCAGCTCAAGACAGGGGGCATACAATGAGCAGTTCTTC. Reference TRBV7-3 and TRBJ2-1 proteins supply the regions before and after the CDR3; the full variable domain is: GAGVSQTPSNKVTEKGKYVELRCDPISGHTALYWYRQSLGQGPEFLIYFQGTGAADDSGLPNDRFFAVRPEGSVSTLKIQRTERGDSAVYLCASSSRQGAYNEQFFGPGTRLTVL.